This T cell receptor (beta chain) was identified in a study of blood T cell repertoires in COVID-19. About the study: The United States, Italy and Spain provided the acute and convalescent COVID-19 samples. Nucleic acid was either cDNA or gDNA, and it came from T cells, B-cell-depleted T cells, or PBMCs.

Original processing methods: From reference gene primer amplification, estimates of nucleated cell counts were derived. Profiled with immunoSEQ multiplex PCR; TCRdb holds only in-frame clones, not every one. The V and J calls and the clone size are those of that table, but D and trimming were determined from the DNA. The profile shows 65,000 to 100,000 clones, around 80% of them singletons. The clonotype originates from a woman older than 75 with acute or convalescent COVID-19. The sequencing sample was made of peripheral blood.

The CDR3 loop reads CASSSFGEVNTEAFF. CDR3 sequence (DNA): TGTGCCAGCAGTTCCTTCGGGGAGGTGAACACTGAAGCTTTCTTT. This chain joins TRBV28 and TRBJ1-1; D remains ambiguous. Per the germline V gene, CDR1 is MDHEN and CDR2 is SYDVKM. V was pared by 4 bases and J by 0 bases, with 12 bases between. The CDR3 has 15 residues.